This TCR beta chain was obtained from a study of shared clonotypes between healthy human individuals. Turning to the study itself: Plates per donor: three CD4 naive, three CD4 memory, two CD8 naive, one CD8 memory. Findings and limits, study-wide: When compared with the clonotypes that were shared by all four sorted-subset donors, the non-shared clonotypes turned out to have lower generation probabilities. In the sorted subsets, rarefaction showed sequencing was incomplete despite large depth.

Germline V gene data show CDR1 as MNHEY and CDR2 as SVGAGI. This CDR3 has 16 residues. Germline trimming cut 2 bases from V and 2 bases from J; bases unmatched to any gene: 6. It was CD45RO-negative cells, positively selected for CCR7, that made up naive CD8 cells, with terminally differentiated effector memory CD45RA+ cells excluded. Data came from immunoSEQ multiplex PCR; TCRdb stores just in-frame clones and leaves some out. Of millions of clones in the sample, about 95% were seen once. Regarding this clone: The antigen is not known.

This TCR derives from a man aged 18-30 years in good health. Sequenced: naive CD8+ T cells sorted from blood. V and J are TRBV6-5 and TRBJ2-3; 8 positions agree with TRBD2. The CDR3 is CASSYLSSGPTDTQYF. The CDR3 bases are TGTGCCAGCAGTTACCTCTCTAGCGGGCCCACAGATACGCAGTATTTT.